A selection of T cell receptor beta chains follows, all from one sample in a study of cytomegalovirus exposure and HLA in healthy donors. TCRdb's table, derived via immunoSEQ multiplex PCR, lists solely in-frame clones and lacks some. Its table records about 190,000 clones. The specimen was PBMCs. The receptors originated from a man aged 30-40 years in good health and CMV-seronegative. CDR3s include the opening cysteine and the closing phenylalanine or tryptophan. The order of the fields is V gene, D gene, J gene, CDR3 DNA, CDR3 protein. D genes are given only for firm matches.

>TRBV10-3|NA|TRBJ1-2
TGTGCCATCAGTGAGTCGAGAGCCTCCTCTAACTATGGCTACACCTTC
CAISESRASSNYGYTF
>TRBV5-6|TRBD2|TRBJ2-7
TGTGCCAGCAGCTTGGCTAGCGGGAACTACGAGCAGTACTTC
CASSLASGNYEQYF
>TRBV19|TRBD1|TRBJ2-3
TGTGCCAGCCGAGACAGGGGGAGCACAGATACGCAGTATTTT
CASRDRGSTDTQYF
>TRBV6-5|NA|TRBJ1-2
TGTGCCAGCAGTTACTCTTCGACAGGTTCCTATGGCTACACCTTC
CASSYSSTGSYGYTF
>TRBV28|NA|TRBJ1-2
TGTGCCAGCAGTTCTACCGCGTGGGGAGAGGCCTATGGCTACACCTTC
CASSSTAWGEAYGYTF
>TRBV25-1|TRBD2|TRBJ2-7
TGTGCCAGCAGTGGGAGCGGGAGGGCAAATTACGAGCAGTACTTC
CASSGSGRANYEQYF
>TRBV6-5|TRBD1|TRBJ1-1
TGTGCCAGCAGTTACTCCATTAACAGGGGGCGAGCTTTCTTT
CASSYSINRGRAFF
>TRBV6-5|NA|TRBJ2-5
TGTGCCAGCAGCGGCAGCGGGGAGACCCAGTACTTC
CASSGSGETQYF
>TRBV7-3|TRBD2|TRBJ2-2
TGTGCCAGCAGGTTAGCGGGAGCGAACACCGGGGAGCTGTTTTTT
CASRLAGANTGELFF
>TRBV28|NA|TRBJ2-7
TGTGCCACTCGGGGGACAGCCAGCTACGAGCAGTACTTC
CATRGTASYEQYF
>TRBV28|NA|TRBJ2-7
TGTGCCAGCAGGTTACAGGGTCCCTACGAGCAGTACTTC
CASRLQGPYEQYF
>TRBV10-3|TRBD1|TRBJ2-1
TGTGCCATCAGTACCGGGACAGGGACCTACAATGAGCAGTTCTTC
CAISTGTGTYNEQFF
>TRBV7-2|NA|TRBJ1-6
TGTGCCAGCAGCTTAGTTTGGGGCAGACCTCTACTGTTT
CASSLVWGRPLLF
>TRBV4-2|NA|TRBJ1-2
TGTGCCAGCAGCCCCAACCCCTGGTATTACGGTGGCTACACCTTC
CASSPNPWYYGGYTF
>TRBV7-2|TRBD1|TRBJ2-7
TGTGCCAGCAGCTTAGCCGACAGGGGCGAGCAGTACTTC
CASSLADRGEQYF
>TRBV29-1|NA|TRBJ2-1
TGCAGCGTCTTATCCGGACTAGCAGGGGGCAATGAGCAGTTCTTC
CSVLSGLAGGNEQFF
>TRBV6-1|TRBD2|TRBJ2-5
TGTGCCAGCAGTGAAGGGGGACTAGCGGGGGGGCGTGAGACCCAGTACTTC
CASSEGGLAGGRETQYF
>TRBV30|NA|TRBJ1-2
TGTGCCTGGAGCCCGACAGGCTATGGCTACACCTTC
CAWSPTGYGYTF
>TRBV11-2|TRBD2|TRBJ2-1
TGTGCCAGCAGCGACGGGACGAGGAGCGGGAGAGATGAGCAGTTCTTC
CASSDGTRSGRDEQFF
>TRBV9|NA|TRBJ1-6
TGTGCCAGCAGCGTAGTGGGCAGCGGTAATTCACCCCTCCACTTT
CASSVVGSGNSPLHF
>TRBV18|NA|TRBJ1-3
TGTGCCAGCTCTCCCAAACCCCTCTCGGAGGGGCCTGGAAACACCATATATTTT
CASSPKPLSEGPGNTIYF
>TRBV10-1|TRBD1|TRBJ2-2
TGCGCCAGCAGTCCAGGGGGCACCGGGGAGCTGTTTTTT
CASSPGGTGELFF
>TRBV6-5|NA|TRBJ1-2
TGTGCCAGCACCAGGAATAAGGGGGGGCATGGCTACACCTTC
CASTRNKGGHGYTF
>TRBV29-1|TRBD1|TRBJ1-1
TGCAGCGTTGAAGGACAGGGGGTATCCTCGGCTTTCTTT
CSVEGQGVSSAFF
>TRBV4-2|TRBD2|TRBJ2-2
TGTGCCAGCAGCCAAGATCCTCGCGGGGGCACCGGGGAGCTGTTTTTT
CASSQDPRGGTGELFF
>TRBV19|NA|TRBJ2-7
TGTGCCAGTAGTACAGGCGAGATAGTCCACGAGCAGTACTTC
CASSTGEIVHEQYF
>TRBV21-1|NA|TRBJ2-1
TGTGCCAGCGTCCCGAGCTCAGCTAGCGCCCGCGATGAGCAGTTCTTC
CASVPSSASARDEQFF
>TRBV6-1|NA|TRBJ1-1
TGTGCCAGCTGCCTGACAGAGAACACTGAAGCTTTCTTT
CASCLTENTEAFF
>TRBV6-5|TRBD2|TRBJ2-7
TGTGCCAGCAGTCGGACTAGCTCCTACGAGCAGTACTTC
CASSRTSSYEQYF
>TRBV5-1|TRBD1|TRBJ2-2
TGCGCCAGCAGCTTACAGGGGGGGAACACCGGGGAGCTGTTTTTT
CASSLQGGNTGELFF
>TRBV2|NA|TRBJ1-5
TGTGCCAGCAGCAGAGACAGCAGCAATCAGCCCCAGCATTTT
CASSRDSSNQPQHF
>TRBV19|NA|TRBJ1-5
TGTGCCAGTAGTACTTCGGGGGGTGGTTCGTCTTGGCATTTT
CASSTSGGGSSWHF
>TRBV5-6|TRBD1|TRBJ2-5
TGTGCCAGCAGCCCGACAGGGGGCGCTGCCCAGTACTTC
CASSPTGGAAQYF
>TRBV6-1|NA|TRBJ1-3
TGTGCCAGCAGTGAAGCGCAGGGCACCTCTGGAAACACCATATATTTT
CASSEAQGTSGNTIYF
>TRBV6-1|TRBD1|TRBJ2-4
TGTGCCAGCAGTGAAATGGGGACAGGGGAGGGCATTCAGTACTTC
CASSEMGTGEGIQYF
>TRBV2|TRBD2|TRBJ2-1
TGTGCCAGCAGTGGTCTACGAGCGGGAGCCCGCAATGAGCAGTTCTTC
CASSGLRAGARNEQFF
>TRBV15|NA|TRBJ2-6
TGTGCCACCAGCAGAAAAAAATCGTCTGGGGCCAACGTCCTGACTTTC
CATSRKKSSGANVLTF
>TRBV4-2|NA|TRBJ1-5
TGTGCCAGCAGCCAGGTGACACTTAGCAATCAGCCCCAGCATTTT
CASSQVTLSNQPQHF
>TRBV7-8|TRBD1|TRBJ2-5
TGTGCCAGCAGCTTTCAGGGGGTTGGGGAGACCCAGTACTTC
CASSFQGVGETQYF
>TRBV6-1|NA|TRBJ2-7
TGTGCCAGCAGTGAAGCGGGCCAGATTGAGTCCTACGAGCAGTACTTC
CASSEAGQIESYEQYF
>TRBV4-3|NA|TRBJ1-6
TGCGCCAGCAGCCAAGGTTGGGCGCTTAATTCACCCCTCCACTTT
CASSQGWALNSPLHF
>TRBV30|TRBD1|TRBJ1-3
TGTGCCTGGAGCGCAGGGGGCTCTGGAAACACCATATATTTT
CAWSAGGSGNTIYF
>TRBV5-6|NA|TRBJ1-2
TGTGCCAGCACCTCGGCGGGCAGGCGAAACTATGGCTACACCTTC
CASTSAGRRNYGYTF
>TRBV7-9|NA|TRBJ1-1
TGTGCCAGCAGCTTAAAAGGGGGGGGGAACACTGAAGCTTTCTTT
CASSLKGGGNTEAFF
>TRBV7-9|TRBD1|TRBJ1-3
TGTGCCAGCAGCTTAGGGACAGGGGATGGAAACACCATATATTTT
CASSLGTGDGNTIYF
>TRBV30|TRBD2|TRBJ2-1
TGTGCCTGGACGAAACTAGCGGGAGGAAGCTCCTACAATGAGCAGTTCTTC
CAWTKLAGGSSYNEQFF
>TRBV5-1|NA|TRBJ1-4
TGCGCCAGCAGCATAAAGGTCCAAACAGGATATAATGAAAAACTGTTTTTT
CASSIKVQTGYNEKLFF
>TRBV5-1|TRBD2|TRBJ2-3
TGCGCCAGCAGCTTGGCGGGCGGGAGTTGGGATACGCAGTATTTT
CASSLAGGSWDTQYF
>TRBV28|NA|TRBJ2-7
TGTGCCAGCAGTTTACGGGACTTCCGATCCTACGAGCAGTACTTC
CASSLRDFRSYEQYF
>TRBV7-9|TRBD1|TRBJ2-7
TGTGCCAGCAGGGGGACAGGGGGGACCGGGACTGTCTCCTACGAGCAGTACTTC
CASRGTGGTGTVSYEQYF
>TRBV4-2|NA|TRBJ1-1
TGTGCCAGCAGCCACGGCCAGGAAGTGAACACTGAAGCTTTCTTT
CASSHGQEVNTEAFF